This TCR beta chain came from a study of blood T cells in healthy people across ages. For every donor, a draw yielded around 10 milliliters of peripheral blood. Isolation yielded PBMCs, at least 6.5 million per sample, in every case. A second 7 to 11 cycle PCR used barcoded and J-beta primers. One entry per CDR3 protein, called by TCRdb with MiXCR from the 5' RACE reads. The profile shows 1,500,000 or so distinct CDR3 sequences, approximately 63% of them singletons. This CDR3 is 12 amino acids long. V lost 5 bases and J 0 bases, leaving 5 bases between the germline ends. CDR1 is SGDLS and CDR2 is YYNGEE in the germline V gene. Whole-study findings and limits: Those diversity estimates obtained from one million T cells were thought to be underestimates.

This clonotype was seen more than once but under ten times. The antigen is undetermined. This chain connects TRBV9 to TRBJ1-1; D unclear. The sequence derives from a man younger than 35 in good health. Sample: blood. The CDR3 region is CASRALNTEAFF. DNA of the CDR3: TGTGCCAGCAGAGCCCTGAACACTGAAGCTTTCTTT.